This T cell receptor (beta chain) was sequenced for a study of blood T cell repertoires in COVID-19. Study in general: Collection of acute and convalescent COVID-19 samples took place in the United States, Italy and Spain. PBMCs, B-cell-depleted T cells, or T cells provided the cDNA or gDNA that made up the material.

Patients at the Seattle site were enrolled during active infection and followed longitudinally. Trimming cost V 7 bases and J 2 bases, with 17 bases left between them. Looked up from germline, CDR1 is MDHEN and CDR2 is SYDVKM. This CDR3 contains 15 residues. In the authors' methods: Amplifying reference gene primers gave estimates of nucleated cell counts. Assay used: immunoSEQ multiplex PCR; TCRdb lists only in-frame clones, some missing. V and J calls and clone size are those listed in that table; D and trimming were worked out from the DNA. The table has roughly 140,000 clones, approximately 81% seen once. This clone was seen only once.

The TCR was taken from a woman aged 55 to 70 with COVID-19, enrolled during active disease. The source material was peripheral blood. This chain connects TRBV28 to TRBJ1-1; possibly TRBD1 for D (6 bases). Here the CDR3 DNA reads TGTGCCAGCACCAAAGGGGGGGGTGGAAACACTGAAGCTTTCTTT. It codes for CASTKGGGGNTEAFF.